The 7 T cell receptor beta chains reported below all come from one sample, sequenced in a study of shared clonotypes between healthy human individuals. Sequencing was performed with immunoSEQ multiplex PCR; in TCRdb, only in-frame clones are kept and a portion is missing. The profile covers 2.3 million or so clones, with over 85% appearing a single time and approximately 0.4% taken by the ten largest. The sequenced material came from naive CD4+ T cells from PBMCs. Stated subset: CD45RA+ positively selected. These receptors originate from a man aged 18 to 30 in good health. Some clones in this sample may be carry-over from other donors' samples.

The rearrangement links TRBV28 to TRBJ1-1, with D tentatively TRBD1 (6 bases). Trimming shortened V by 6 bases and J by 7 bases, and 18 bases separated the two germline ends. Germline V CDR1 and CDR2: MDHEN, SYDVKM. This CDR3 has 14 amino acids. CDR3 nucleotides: TGTGCCAGCAGACGGGACCGAGAGGGGGGTGAAGCTTTCTTT. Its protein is CASRRDREGGEAFF.

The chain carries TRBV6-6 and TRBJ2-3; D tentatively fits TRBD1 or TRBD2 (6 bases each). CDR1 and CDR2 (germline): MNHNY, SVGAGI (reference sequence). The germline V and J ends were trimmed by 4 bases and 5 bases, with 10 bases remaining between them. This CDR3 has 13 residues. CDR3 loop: CASSWGAGDTQYF. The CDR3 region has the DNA TGTGCCAGCAGTTGGGGGGCCGGAGATACGCAGTATTTT.

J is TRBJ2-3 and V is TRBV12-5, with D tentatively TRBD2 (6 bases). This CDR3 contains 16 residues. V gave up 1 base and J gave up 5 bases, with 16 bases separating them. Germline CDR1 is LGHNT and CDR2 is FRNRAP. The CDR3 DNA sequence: TGTGCTAGTGGTTTGGGTCTGGCGGGACGAGGAGATACGCAGTATTTT. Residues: CASGLGLAGRGDTQYF.

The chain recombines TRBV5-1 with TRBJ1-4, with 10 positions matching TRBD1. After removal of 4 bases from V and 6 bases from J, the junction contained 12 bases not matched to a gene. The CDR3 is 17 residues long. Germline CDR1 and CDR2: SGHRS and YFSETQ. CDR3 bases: TGCGCCAGCAGCCAAGATGGACAGGGGGTTAATCATGAAAAACTGTTTTTT. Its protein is CASSQDGQGVNHEKLFF. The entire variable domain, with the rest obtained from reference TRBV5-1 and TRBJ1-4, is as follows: KAGVTQTPRYLIKTRGQQVTLSCSPISGHRSVSWYQQTPGQGLQFLFEYFSETQRNKGNFPGRFSGRQFSNSRSEMNVSTLELGDSALYLCASSQDGQGVNHEKLFFGSGTQLSVL.

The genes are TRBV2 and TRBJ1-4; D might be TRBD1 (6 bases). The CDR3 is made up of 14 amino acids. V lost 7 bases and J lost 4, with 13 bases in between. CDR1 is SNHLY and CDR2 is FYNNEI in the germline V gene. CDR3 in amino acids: CASILGGDNEKLFF. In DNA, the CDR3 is TGTGCCAGCATTTTAGGGGGGGATAATGAAAAACTGTTTTTT.

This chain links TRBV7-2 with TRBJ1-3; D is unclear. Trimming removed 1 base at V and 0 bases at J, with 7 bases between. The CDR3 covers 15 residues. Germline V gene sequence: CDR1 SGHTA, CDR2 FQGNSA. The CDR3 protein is CASSLGPGSGNTIYF. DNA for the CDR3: TGTGCCAGCAGCTTAGGTCCGGGCTCTGGAAACACCATATATTTT. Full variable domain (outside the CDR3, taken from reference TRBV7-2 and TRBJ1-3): GAGVSQSPSNKVTEKGKDVELRCDPISGHTALYWYRQSLGQGLEFLIYFQGNSAPDKSGLPSDRFSAERTGGSVSTLTIQRTQQEDSAVYLCASSLGPGSGNTIYFGEGSWLTVV.

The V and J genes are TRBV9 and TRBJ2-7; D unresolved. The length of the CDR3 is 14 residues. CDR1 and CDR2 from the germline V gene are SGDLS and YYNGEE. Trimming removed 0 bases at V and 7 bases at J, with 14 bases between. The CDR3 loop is CASSVEDYIREQYF. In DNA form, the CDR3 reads TGTGCCAGCAGCGTAGAAGATTACATACGAGAGCAGTACTTC.